There are a few counts of the clone carrying this TCR beta chain. The antigen is not known. Produced via immunoSEQ multiplex PCR; TCRdb's table is partial and in-frame only. The sample includes about 45,000 clones, about 65% of them seen just once. The entry originates in a study of cytotoxic CD8 clonotypes in ibrutinib-treated CLL. The germline V gene has CDR1 MGHRA and CDR2 YSYEKL. With 6 bases clipped from V and 6 bases from J, the junction kept 9 bases outside the gene matches. The CDR3 has 14 residues. Whole-study findings and limits: Age-matched healthy donor levels were exceeded by baseline clonality, which tracked circulating CD8+ T-cell counts.

The sequenced sample was PBMCs, obtained after 24 months of ibrutinib treatment. The source is a human donor with chronic lymphocytic leukemia. The chain recombines TRBV4-1 with TRBJ2-7; TRBD1 matches 9 bases. In DNA, the CDR3 is TGCGCCAGCAGTATCGGGACAGGGACCCTCGAGCAGTACTTC. Its protein is CASSIGTGTLEQYF.